This TCR beta chain was recorded in a study of cytomegalovirus exposure and HLA in healthy donors. Trimming took off 6 bases at V and 2 bases at J, with 14 bases between the two ends. CDR3 length equals 14 residues. Germline-derived CDR1 and CDR2 are MNHNS and SASEGT. The study ran its PCR with 60 Vbeta and 13 Jbeta primers. The assay was immunoSEQ multiplex PCR, and TCRdb's table has in-frame clones only and misses some. The sample yields 280,000 or so clones, roughly 90% seen once. In regard to this clone: Its matching antigen is unknown. The sample carries other DNA sequences with the same CDR3.

Broader study findings: Most CMV-associated TCR beta chains appeared HLA-restricted in a later analysis. Upon later analysis, HLA-associated TCR beta chains proved more clonally expanded than other, equally common chains. Fewer N-insertions than the roughly 600-donor mean were reportedly shown by an Asian-associated ancestry cluster in a later analysis. TCR beta sequences reportedly predicted most subjects' HLA-A and HLA-B alleles accurately.

Sequences were obtained from PBMCs. V gene TRBV6-1 combines with J gene TRBJ2-7; D is possibly TRBD1 (6 bases). The source is a woman younger than 30 in good health and CMV-seronegative. DNA of the CDR3: TGTGCCAGCAGAACAGGGCCGCTTACCTACGAGCAGTACTTC. Translated, it gives CASRTGPLTYEQYF.